This record looks at one T cell receptor (beta chain) sequence and its context. Its antigen is currently unknown. This sample stems from a study of beta chain features in type 1 diabetes. Expressed TCRB transcripts were sequenced, since all the RNA that had been isolated was reverse transcribed. Data came from immunoSEQ multiplex PCR; TCRdb stores just in-frame clones and leaves some out. In the table there are 600,000 to 700,000 clones, around 11% of which are singletons. Study observations and caveats: In type 1 diabetes patients, VDJ junctions had fewer insertions; deletions at these junctions were more frequent. For patients and controls alike, PCR might favor shorter templates to the same degree. Among patients with Type 1 diabetes, TCRB CDR3s were moderately but significantly shorter in every one of the four CD4+ subsets.

The CDR3 is made up of 20 amino acids. Germline CDR1 is GTSNPN and CDR2 is SVGIG (reference sequence). With 5 bases removed from V and 2 bases from J, the gap between germline ends came to 28 bases. The chain combines TRBV30 with TRBJ1-6, with D possibly TRBD1 on 5 matching bases. The receptor was isolated from a man in his thirties or forties with type 1 diabetes. Sequencing was carried out using naive CD4+ T cells from blood. CDR3 sequence reads: CAWARSLGTGDPAYNSPLHF. CDR3 DNA sequence: TGTGCCTGGGCTCGATCCCTCGGGACGGGGGACCCTGCCTATAATTCACCCCTCCACTTT.